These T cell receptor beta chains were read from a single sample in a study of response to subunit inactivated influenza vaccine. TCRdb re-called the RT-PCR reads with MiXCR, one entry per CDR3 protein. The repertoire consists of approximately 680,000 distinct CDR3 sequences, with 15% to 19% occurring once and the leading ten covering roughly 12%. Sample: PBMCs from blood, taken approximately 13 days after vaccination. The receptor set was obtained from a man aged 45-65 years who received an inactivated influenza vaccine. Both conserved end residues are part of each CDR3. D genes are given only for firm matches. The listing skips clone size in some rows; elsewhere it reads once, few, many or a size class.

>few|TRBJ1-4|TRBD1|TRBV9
CASSVEGGENEKLFF
TGTGCCAGCAGCGTGGAAGGGGGCGAAAATGAAAAACTGTTTTTT
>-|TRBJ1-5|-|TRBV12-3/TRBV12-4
CASSFYHQPQHF
TGTGCCAGCAGTTTTTACCATCAGCCCCAGCATTTT
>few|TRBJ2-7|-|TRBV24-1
CATRTGEGYEQYF
TGTGCCACCAGAACAGGGGAGGGCTACGAGCAGTACTTC
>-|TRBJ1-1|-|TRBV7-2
CASSLVGGRTEAFF
TGTGCCAGCAGCTTAGTAGGGGGTCGGACTGAAGCTTTCTTT
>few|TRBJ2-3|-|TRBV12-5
CASGLVAGSVDTQYF
TGTGCTAGTGGTTTGGTAGCGGGTAGTGTAGATACGCAGTATTTT
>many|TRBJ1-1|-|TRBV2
CASKGNSNTEAFF
TGTGCCAGCAAGGGGAATTCGAACACTGAAGCTTTCTTT
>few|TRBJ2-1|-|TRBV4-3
CASSLNWDNEQFF
TGCGCCAGCAGCCTCAACTGGGACAATGAGCAGTTCTTC
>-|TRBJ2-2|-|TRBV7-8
CASSLREVDTGELFF
TGTGCCAGCAGCTTAAGAGAGGTAGACACCGGGGAGCTGTTTTTT
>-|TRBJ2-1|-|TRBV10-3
CAISESNPGLSGSEQFF
TGTGCCATCAGTGAGTCGAATCCGGGTTTGTCGGGGTCGGAGCAGTTCTTC
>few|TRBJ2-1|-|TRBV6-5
CASSYFPRGHNEQFF
TGTGCCAGCAGTTACTTCCCCCGGGGACACAATGAGCAGTTCTTC
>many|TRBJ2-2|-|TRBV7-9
CASSSGSGELFF
TGTGCCAGCAGTTCAGGAAGCGGGGAGCTGTTTTTT
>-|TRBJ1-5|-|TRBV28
CASTMFSNQPQHF
TGTGCCAGCACCATGTTTAGCAATCAGCCCCAGCATTTT
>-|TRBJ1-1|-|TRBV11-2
CASSLGFKEAFF
TGTGCCAGCAGCTTAGGTTTTAAAGAAGCTTTCTTT
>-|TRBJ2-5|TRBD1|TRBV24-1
CATSVAGGLETQYF
TGTGCCACCAGTGTAGCAGGGGGCTTGGAGACCCAGTACTTC
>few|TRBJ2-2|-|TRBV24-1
CATSDATGPAGELFF
TGTGCCACCAGTGATGCCACCGGGCCAGCCGGGGAGCTGTTTTTT
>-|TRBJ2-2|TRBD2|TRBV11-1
CASSLRTYGLATTGELFF
TGTGCCAGCAGCTTAAGGACCTACGGACTAGCGACAACCGGGGAGCTGTTTTTT
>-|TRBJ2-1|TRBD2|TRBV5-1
CASSGNFGTSGTTYNEQFF
TGCGCCAGCAGCGGAAATTTTGGGACCAGCGGGACCACCTACAATGAGCAGTTCTTC
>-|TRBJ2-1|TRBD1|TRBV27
CASGGQGASRSYNEQFF
TGTGCCAGCGGGGGACAGGGGGCTAGTCGAAGCTACAATGAGCAGTTCTTC
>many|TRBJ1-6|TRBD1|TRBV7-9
CASSRQGNSPLHF
TGTGCCAGCAGCCGACAGGGTAATTCACCCCTCCACTTT
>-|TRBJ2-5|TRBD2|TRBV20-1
CSAGTSGGSRETQYF
TGCAGTGCTGGGACTAGCGGGGGATCTCGGGAGACCCAGTACTTC
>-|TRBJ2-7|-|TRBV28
CSSSSLAGLDGEQYF
TGTTCCAGCAGTTCCCTTGCGGGCTTGGATGGAGAGCAGTACTTC
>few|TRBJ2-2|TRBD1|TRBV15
CATSRDREVGELFF
TGTGCCACCAGTCGGGACAGGGAGGTCGGGGAGCTGTTTTTT
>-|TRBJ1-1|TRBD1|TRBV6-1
CASRQNRGNTEAFF
TGTGCCAGCAGACAGAACAGGGGAAACACTGAAGCTTTCTTT
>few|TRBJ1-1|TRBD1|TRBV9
CASSVGTGGLNTEAFF
TGTGCCAGCAGCGTTGGGACAGGGGGCCTGAACACTGAAGCTTTCTTT
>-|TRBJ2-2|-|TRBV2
CASSAYANTGELFF
TGTGCCAGCAGTGCGTACGCGAACACCGGGGAGCTGTTTTTT
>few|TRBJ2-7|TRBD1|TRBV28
CASSLPATGGYEQYF
TGTGCCAGCAGCCTTCCGGCGACAGGGGGCTACGAGCAGTACTTC
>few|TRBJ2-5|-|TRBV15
CATKSKETQYF
TGTGCCACAAAAAGTAAAGAGACCCAGTACTTC
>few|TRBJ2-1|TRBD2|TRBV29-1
CSVKGTGRASGGPGVGNEQFF
TGCAGCGTTAAGGGGACAGGGCGGGCTAGCGGGGGGCCCGGCGTTGGGAATGAGCAGTTCTTC
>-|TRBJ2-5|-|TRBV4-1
CASSRSGSEGETQYF
TGCGCCAGCAGCCGCTCAGGTTCCGAGGGAGAGACCCAGTACTTC
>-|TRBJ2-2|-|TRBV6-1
CASSPSRNTGELFF
TGTGCCAGCAGCCCCTCCCGGAACACCGGGGAGCTGTTTTTT
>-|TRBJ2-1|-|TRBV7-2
CASSLSGTTSRNEQFF
TGTGCCAGCAGCTTATCCGGGACCACGTCTCGAAATGAGCAGTTCTTC
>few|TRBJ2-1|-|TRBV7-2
CASSLGVYLYNEQFF
TGTGCCAGCAGCTTAGGGGTCTACTTGTACAATGAGCAGTTCTTC
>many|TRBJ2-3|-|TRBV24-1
CATSEDRVQDTQYF
TGTGCCACCAGTGAAGACCGGGTTCAAGATACGCAGTATTTT
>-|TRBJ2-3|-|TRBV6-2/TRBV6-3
CASSAGGRVRPDTQYF
TGTGCCAGCAGTGCAGGGGGGCGCGTACGGCCAGATACGCAGTATTTT
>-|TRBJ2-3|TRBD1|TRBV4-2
CASSQDWTGGTDTQYF
TGTGCCAGCAGCCAAGATTGGACAGGGGGCACAGATACGCAGTATTTT
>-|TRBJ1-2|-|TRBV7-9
CASTPDGNYGYTF
TGTGCCAGCACCCCGGACGGAAACTATGGCTACACCTTC
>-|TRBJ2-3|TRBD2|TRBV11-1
CASSTGLARGPIPTDTQYF
TGTGCCAGCAGCACTGGACTAGCTAGGGGCCCCATCCCGACAGATACGCAGTATTTT
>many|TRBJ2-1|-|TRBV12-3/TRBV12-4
CASSLGRGSEQFF
TGTGCCAGCAGTTTAGGTAGAGGAAGTGAGCAGTTCTTC
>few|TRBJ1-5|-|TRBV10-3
CAISGGTNQPQHF
TGTGCCATCAGTGGGGGTACCAATCAGCCCCAGCATTTT
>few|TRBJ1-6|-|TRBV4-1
CASSQDHGRGSPLHF
TGCGCCAGCAGCCAAGATCACGGCAGGGGTTCACCCCTCCACTTT
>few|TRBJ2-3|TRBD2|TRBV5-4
CASSLKLAGVADTQYF
TGTGCCAGCAGCTTGAAACTAGCGGGGGTAGCAGATACGCAGTATTTT
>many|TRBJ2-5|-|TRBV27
CASSLFSGRETQYF
TGTGCCAGCAGTTTATTCAGCGGGCGGGAGACCCAGTACTTC
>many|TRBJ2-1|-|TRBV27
CASSLLAIPSSYNEQFF
TGTGCCAGCAGTTTGTTAGCGATCCCGAGCTCCTACAATGAGCAGTTCTTC
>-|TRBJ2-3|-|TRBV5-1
CASTHQRGTDTQYF
TGCGCCAGCACCCATCAGCGGGGCACAGATACGCAGTATTTT
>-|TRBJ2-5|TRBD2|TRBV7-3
CASSQLGLAETQYF
TGTGCCAGCAGCCAGTTAGGACTAGCCGAGACCCAGTACTTC
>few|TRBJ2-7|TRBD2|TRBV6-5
CASSYSILAGSYEQYF
TGTGCCAGCAGTTACTCGATACTAGCGGGGTCCTACGAGCAGTACTTC
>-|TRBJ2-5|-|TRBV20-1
CSASQPGLKETQYF
TGCAGTGCTAGTCAACCGGGGTTGAAAGAGACCCAGTACTTC
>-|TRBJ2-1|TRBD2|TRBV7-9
CASSSNSGRASYNEQFF
TGTGCCAGCAGCTCTAATAGCGGGAGGGCCAGCTACAATGAGCAGTTCTTC